The 8 T cell receptor beta chains reported below all come from one sample, sequenced in a study of neurological immune-mediated disorders. MiXCR, applied by TCRdb to the 5' RACE reads, yields one record per CDR3 protein. The sample consists of 50,000 to 75,000 distinct CDR3 sequences, over 4% of them appearing once. Sample: PBMCs. The receptors come from a man aged 50-59 years with multiple sclerosis.

This clonotype was counted ten times or more. The J gene is TRBJ2-7, the V gene TRBV6-2 or TRBV6-3; a weak D match, TRBD2 (7 bases). The CDR3 is 16 amino acids. V was trimmed by 2 bases and J by 5 bases, leaving 19 bases between them. Germline CDR1 MNHEY, CDR2 SVGEGT. As DNA, the CDR3 is TGTGCCAGCAGTTACGGTGGGGGGGCTTATCGGGACGAGCAGTACGTC. Residues: CASSYGGGAYRDEQYV.

This clonotype was picked up many times. The chain uses TRBV9 and TRBJ2-7; perhaps TRBD2 as D (5 bases). V dropped 2 bases and J dropped 7 bases, with 19 bases sitting between them. The CDR3 has 15 amino acids. Germline CDR1 is SGDLS and CDR2 is YYNGEE. CDR3 amino acids: CASSVRSGLMYEQYF. CDR3 coding DNA: TGTGCCAGCAGCGTTCGGTCGGGGTTGATGTATGAGCAGTACTTC.

This clonotype was found a few times. The J gene is TRBJ2-2, the V gene TRBV20-1; D is unresolved. V lost 3 bases to trimming and J lost 2 bases, with 4 bases between them. Germline CDR1 is DFQATT and CDR2 is SNEGSKA (reference sequence). The CDR3 has 12 residues. The CDR3 is CSASPNTGELFF. For the CDR3, the DNA is TGCAGTGCTAGTCCTAACACCGGGGAGCTGTTTTTT.

This clonotype has ten or more counts. V and J are TRBV14 and TRBJ1-3; D call uncertain. Trimming cost V 1 base and J 0 bases, with 7 bases left between them. CDR1 and CDR2 from the germline V gene are SGHDN and FVKESK. The CDR3 contains 15 residues. The CDR3 sequence: CASSQGPVSGNTIYF. The CDR3 coding sequence is TGTGCCAGCAGCCAAGGTCCTGTCTCTGGAAACACCATATATTTT.

This clonotype occurred many times. The CDR3 reads CASRDEGWNTGELFF. CDR3 in DNA: TGCGCCAGCAGGGATGAAGGGTGGAACACCGGGGAGCTGTTTTTT. This chain links TRBV5-1 with TRBJ2-2; D not certain. CDR1 is SGHRS, CDR2 YFSETQ, per germline. CDR3 length equals 15 residues. V dropped 5 bases and J dropped 1 base, with 12 bases sitting between them.

This clonotype occurred many times. The gene calls are TRBV5-6 and TRBJ2-3, with TRBD2 as a possible D gene (5 bases). Germline V gives CDR1 SGHDT, CDR2 YYEEEE. The CDR3 sequence is 12 residues long. The V and J ends lost 7 bases and 7 bases respectively, with 13 bases between them. The CDR3 bases are TGTGCCAGCTCCCGGCGGGTGAATACGCAGTATTTT. Translating gives CASSRRVNTQYF.

Ten or more counts support this clonotype. The chain uses TRBV12-3 or TRBV12-4 and TRBJ2-1, with 9 nucleotides matching TRBD2. The J segment lost 4 bases and the V segment lost 9 bases, leaving 4 bases of the junction unmatched. There are 13 residues in the CDR3. This chain's CDR3 is CASSGGFYNEQFF. CDR3 sequence (DNA): TGTGCCAGTAGCGGGGGCTTTTACAATGAGCAGTTCTTC.

This clonotype was recorded once. CDR3 DNA sequence: TGTGCCAGCAGCCCTTCCGGGAGGAGGACTGAAGCTTTCTTT. Amino acid sequence: CASSPSGRRTEAFF. V is TRBV5-4 and J is TRBJ1-1; D remains ambiguous. The V gene lost 4 bases and the J gene lost 5 bases, with 15 bases spanning the gap. Germline loops: CDR1 SGHNT, CDR2 YYREEE (reference sequence). The CDR3 runs 14 residues.